This is a list of T cell receptor beta chains from one sample in a study of blood T cells in healthy people across ages. TCRdb reanalysed the 5' RACE reads using MiXCR and keeps one entry per CDR3 protein. Among roughly 730,000 distinct CDR3 sequences listed, 45% to 70% were seen once. The source material was blood. The source of these receptors is a man in his forties in good health. Both conserved end residues are part of each CDR3. D genes are given only for firm matches. Clone size is shown for a subset of rows, as once, few, many or a class of expanded clone.

D gene: TRBD2
clone size: -
V gene: TRBV29-1
J gene: TRBJ2-3
CDR3 DNA: TGCAGCGTTGAAGATCGTTTGATGGTAGCGGGGAAAAGCACAGATACGCAGTATTTT
CDR3 protein: CSVEDRLMVAGKSTDTQYF

D gene: TRBD1
clone size: -
V gene: TRBV6-4
J gene: TRBJ2-3
CDR3 DNA: TGTGCCACCAAAATGACAGGGGGGAGCACAGATACGCAGTATTTT
CDR3 protein: CATKMTGGSTDTQYF

D gene: -
clone size: few
V gene: TRBV2
J gene: TRBJ2-5
CDR3 DNA: TGTGCCAGCAGTGTAGGCGGGCAGATACAAGAGACCCAGTACTTC
CDR3 protein: CASSVGGQIQETQYF

D gene: -
clone size: -
V gene: TRBV7-3
J gene: TRBJ2-3
CDR3 DNA: TGTGCCAGCGGGAATCTAAGCACAGATACGCAGTATTTT
CDR3 protein: CASGNLSTDTQYF

D gene: -
clone size: few
V gene: TRBV7-2
J gene: TRBJ2-3
CDR3 DNA: TGTGCCAGCAGCTTAGCACGGACTAAACGCACAGATACGCAGTATTTT
CDR3 protein: CASSLARTKRTDTQYF

D gene: -
clone size: -
V gene: TRBV7-2
J gene: TRBJ2-3
CDR3 DNA: TGTGCCAGCAGCTTACGTCGGCAGGGGTCGGATACGCAGTATTTT
CDR3 protein: CASSLRRQGSDTQYF

D gene: -
clone size: -
V gene: TRBV6-5
J gene: TRBJ2-3
CDR3 DNA: TGTGCCAGCAGTTACCTTGGGGGCAGGACGCAGTATTTT
CDR3 protein: CASSYLGGRTQYF

D gene: TRBD1
clone size: -
V gene: TRBV5-1
J gene: TRBJ2-1
CDR3 DNA: TGCGCCAGCAGCCTGGAGGACAGGGGATTGGAGCAGTTCTTC
CDR3 protein: CASSLEDRGLEQFF

D gene: -
clone size: few
V gene: TRBV25-1
J gene: TRBJ2-5
CDR3 DNA: TGTGCCAGCAGTGAACCCAAGACACGGGGCTACTTACAAGAGACCCAGTACTTC
CDR3 protein: CASSEPKTRGYLQETQYF

D gene: TRBD2
clone size: -
V gene: TRBV24-1
J gene: TRBJ2-5
CDR3 DNA: TGTGCCACCAGTGATGGTCTAGCGGGAGTCGGGGAGACCCAGTACTTC
CDR3 protein: CATSDGLAGVGETQYF

D gene: TRBD2
clone size: -
V gene: TRBV5-6
J gene: TRBJ2-7
CDR3 DNA: TGTGCCAGCAGCGAAACTAGCGGGAGAGGATACGAGCAGTACTTC
CDR3 protein: CASSETSGRGYEQYF

D gene: TRBD1
clone size: few
V gene: TRBV5-1
J gene: TRBJ2-4
CDR3 DNA: TGCGCCAGCAGCCCCACCGGGGACAGAAACATTCAGTACTTC
CDR3 protein: CASSPTGDRNIQYF

D gene: TRBD1
clone size: -
V gene: TRBV5-1
J gene: TRBJ1-1
CDR3 DNA: TGCGCCAGCAGCTTGGAGGGACAGAAGAACACTGAAGCTTTCTTT
CDR3 protein: CASSLEGQKNTEAFF

D gene: -
clone size: few
V gene: TRBV5-1
J gene: TRBJ2-1
CDR3 DNA: TGCGCCAGCAGCCCAGATGTTTTACGCGAGCAGTTCTTC
CDR3 protein: CASSPDVLREQFF

D gene: -
clone size: -
V gene: TRBV27
J gene: TRBJ1-2
CDR3 DNA: TGTGCCAGCAGTCAACAGGGTATAAACTATGGCTACACCTTC
CDR3 protein: CASSQQGINYGYTF

D gene: -
clone size: few
V gene: TRBV20-1
J gene: TRBJ2-3
CDR3 DNA: TGCAGTGCTAGACGACCCGCTAGCACAGATACGCAGTATTTT
CDR3 protein: CSARRPASTDTQYF

D gene: TRBD1
clone size: -
V gene: TRBV28
J gene: TRBJ1-2
CDR3 DNA: TGTGCCAGCTCCGGGACAGGGGTTCCTGGAGGCTACACCTTC
CDR3 protein: CASSGTGVPGGYTF

D gene: -
clone size: -
V gene: TRBV3-1
J gene: TRBJ1-6
CDR3 DNA: TGTGCCAGCAGCGACTTCGGGACAACTTCACCCCTCCACTTT
CDR3 protein: CASSDFGTTSPLHF

D gene: -
clone size: -
V gene: TRBV7-7
J gene: TRBJ2-5
CDR3 DNA: TGTGCTAGCAGCTCGTCCCGTGGGGGCCGAGAGACCCAGTACTTC
CDR3 protein: CASSSSRGGRETQYF

D gene: -
clone size: -
V gene: TRBV29-1
J gene: TRBJ1-2
CDR3 DNA: TGCAGCGTTGAAGAGACCCTTAACTATGGCTACACCTTC
CDR3 protein: CSVEETLNYGYTF

D gene: -
clone size: -
V gene: TRBV24-1
J gene: TRBJ1-1
CDR3 DNA: TGTGCCACCAGCCAGGGTACGTCGGGCACTGAAGCTTTCTTT
CDR3 protein: CATSQGTSGTEAFF

D gene: -
clone size: -
V gene: TRBV29-1
J gene: TRBJ2-6
CDR3 DNA: TGCAGCGTTGGCCAGGTGTCAGGGGCCAACGTCCTGACTTTC
CDR3 protein: CSVGQVSGANVLTF

D gene: -
clone size: -
V gene: TRBV18
J gene: TRBJ2-5
CDR3 DNA: TGTGCCAGCTCACCTGAGGGCCAGGTCACCCAGTACTTC
CDR3 protein: CASSPEGQVTQYF

D gene: -
clone size: -
V gene: TRBV12-5
J gene: TRBJ2-5
CDR3 DNA: TGTGCTAGTGGGGGGGCAAGCGAGACCCAGTACTTC
CDR3 protein: CASGGASETQYF

D gene: -
clone size: -
V gene: TRBV14
J gene: TRBJ2-5
CDR3 DNA: TGTGCCAGCAGCCAAGATTCGGTTCAAGAGACCCAGTACTTC
CDR3 protein: CASSQDSVQETQYF

D gene: TRBD1
clone size: -
V gene: TRBV5-6
J gene: TRBJ2-3
CDR3 DNA: TGTGCCAGCAGCTTAGGACAGGGTAAAAAAGATACGCAGTATTTT
CDR3 protein: CASSLGQGKKDTQYF

D gene: TRBD2
clone size: -
V gene: TRBV6-2/TRBV6-3
J gene: TRBJ2-1
CDR3 DNA: TGTGCCAGCAGTTACTCAGGGCGGGAGAGGGAGCAGTTCTTC
CDR3 protein: CASSYSGREREQFF

D gene: -
clone size: many
V gene: TRBV11-1
J gene: TRBJ2-1
CDR3 DNA: TGTGCCAGCAGCTTAAGCCAGAACAATGAGCAGTTCTTC
CDR3 protein: CASSLSQNNEQFF

D gene: -
clone size: -
V gene: TRBV7-2
J gene: TRBJ1-6
CDR3 DNA: TGTGCCAGCAGCTCAGGGATAAGCTCCTATAATTCACCCCTCCACTTT
CDR3 protein: CASSSGISSYNSPLHF

D gene: -
clone size: -
V gene: TRBV7-9
J gene: TRBJ2-6
CDR3 DNA: TGTGCCAGCAGCTTAGTTGGTGGAAACTCTGGGGCCAACGTCCTGACTTTC
CDR3 protein: CASSLVGGNSGANVLTF

D gene: -
clone size: few
V gene: TRBV29-1
J gene: TRBJ1-2
CDR3 DNA: TGCAGCGTTGGATCAGGGTTTGGTGGCTACACCTTC
CDR3 protein: CSVGSGFGGYTF

D gene: -
clone size: -
V gene: TRBV4-3
J gene: TRBJ2-7
CDR3 DNA: TGCGCCAGCAGCCAAGATCTCGACCGTGAGCAGTACTTC
CDR3 protein: CASSQDLDREQYF

D gene: TRBD2
clone size: -
V gene: TRBV20-1
J gene: TRBJ2-5
CDR3 DNA: TGCAGTGCTGCGGAGACTAGCGGGGGGAAAGAGACCCAGTACTTC
CDR3 protein: CSAAETSGGKETQYF

D gene: -
clone size: -
V gene: TRBV7-9
J gene: TRBJ1-3
CDR3 DNA: TGTGCCAGCAGCTTAATAGGTGGGCGCGGCGCTGGAAACACCATATATTTT
CDR3 protein: CASSLIGGRGAGNTIYF

D gene: TRBD1
clone size: few
V gene: TRBV25-1
J gene: TRBJ1-2
CDR3 DNA: TGTGCCAGCAGTGAGATACAGGGGTATGGCTACACCTTC
CDR3 protein: CASSEIQGYGYTF

D gene: TRBD2
clone size: -
V gene: TRBV6-5
J gene: TRBJ2-7
CDR3 DNA: TGTGCCAGCAGTTACTCGGCGCGGGAGCCAGGCCACGAGCAGTACTTC
CDR3 protein: CASSYSAREPGHEQYF

D gene: TRBD2
clone size: -
V gene: TRBV11-3
J gene: TRBJ2-1
CDR3 DNA: TGTGCCAGCACCCAGCTAGCGGGAGGGCCCCACAATGAGCAGTTCTTC
CDR3 protein: CASTQLAGGPHNEQFF

D gene: TRBD2
clone size: -
V gene: TRBV20-1
J gene: TRBJ2-5
CDR3 DNA: TGCAGTGCTAGACTAAGCGGGGCCCGGAAGATTCGGGAGCAGTACTTC
CDR3 protein: CSARLSGARKIREQYF

D gene: -
clone size: -
V gene: TRBV2
J gene: TRBJ2-4
CDR3 DNA: TGTGCCAGCGGCGAGGCCAAAAACATTCAGTACTTC
CDR3 protein: CASGEAKNIQYF

D gene: -
clone size: few
V gene: TRBV5-1
J gene: TRBJ2-3
CDR3 DNA: TGCGCCAGCAGCCCACACGGCCCAGATACGCAGTATTTT
CDR3 protein: CASSPHGPDTQYF

D gene: -
clone size: -
V gene: TRBV5-5
J gene: TRBJ1-2
CDR3 DNA: TGTGCCAGCAGCTTCGGGGGAACCTATGGCTACACCTTC
CDR3 protein: CASSFGGTYGYTF

D gene: -
clone size: -
V gene: TRBV7-2
J gene: TRBJ2-6
CDR3 DNA: TGTGCCAGCAGCCCCCGTAGGGGTGGGGCCAACGTCCTGACTTTC
CDR3 protein: CASSPRRGGANVLTF

D gene: -
clone size: few
V gene: TRBV29-1
J gene: TRBJ2-1
CDR3 DNA: TGCAGCTTGAAGGGGTACAATGAGCAGTTCTTC
CDR3 protein: CSLKGYNEQFF

D gene: -
clone size: few
V gene: TRBV25-1
J gene: TRBJ1-1
CDR3 DNA: TGTGCCAGCAGCCGCGGGGGATACAGCACTGAAGCTTTCTTT
CDR3 protein: CASSRGGYSTEAFF

D gene: -
clone size: -
V gene: TRBV14
J gene: TRBJ1-1
CDR3 DNA: TGTGCCAGCAGCCAGCAGTTACACACTGAAGCTTTCTTT
CDR3 protein: CASSQQLHTEAFF

D gene: -
clone size: -
V gene: TRBV25-1
J gene: TRBJ1-2
CDR3 DNA: TGTGCCAGCCGCGCTCATAACTATGGCTACACCTTC
CDR3 protein: CASRAHNYGYTF